Reported below is one TCR beta chain. Here immunoSEQ multiplex PCR was the method, and the copy in TCRdb shows in-frame clones only, minus some. The table includes about 68,000 clones, 95% to 97% detected once. Germline CDR1 is MDHEN and CDR2 is SYDVKM. This CDR3 region has 15 residues. Germline trimming cut 4 bases from V and 6 bases from J; bases unmatched to any gene: 10. The sample belongs to a study of technical replicates of blood from a few donors. This sequence was found in a human donor in good health. Input material: T cells isolated from PBMCs. J is TRBJ2-7 and V is TRBV28; 9 bases align to TRBD2. DNA for the CDR3: TGTGCCAGCAGTTCTATGACTAGCGGAGGGATCGAGCAGTACTTC. Its translation is CASSSMTSGGIEQYF. The full variable domain, rest sourced from reference TRBV28 and TRBJ2-7, is DVKVTQSSRYLVKRTGEKVFLECVQDMDHENMFWYRQDPGLGLRLIYFSYDVKMKEKGDIPEGYSVSREKKERFSLILESASTNQTSMYLCASSSMTSGGIEQYFGPGTRLTVT.